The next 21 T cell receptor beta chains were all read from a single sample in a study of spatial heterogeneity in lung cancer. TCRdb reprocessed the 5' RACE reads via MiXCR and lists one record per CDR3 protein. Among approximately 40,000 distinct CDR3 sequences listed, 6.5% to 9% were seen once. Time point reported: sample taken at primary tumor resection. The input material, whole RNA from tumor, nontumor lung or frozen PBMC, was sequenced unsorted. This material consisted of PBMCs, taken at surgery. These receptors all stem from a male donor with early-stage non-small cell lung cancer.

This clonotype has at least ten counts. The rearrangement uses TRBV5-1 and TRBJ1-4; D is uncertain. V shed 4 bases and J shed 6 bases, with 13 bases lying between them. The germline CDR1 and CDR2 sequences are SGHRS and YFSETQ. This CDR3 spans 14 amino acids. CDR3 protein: CASSTDGLDEKLFF. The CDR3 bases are TGCGCCAGCAGCACTGACGGATTAGATGAAAAACTGTTTTTT.

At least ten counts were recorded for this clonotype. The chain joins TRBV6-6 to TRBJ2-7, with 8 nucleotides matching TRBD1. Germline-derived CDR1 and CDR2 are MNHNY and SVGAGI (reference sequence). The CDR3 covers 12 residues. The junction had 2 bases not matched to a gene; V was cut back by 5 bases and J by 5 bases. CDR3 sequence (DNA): TGTGCCAGCAGTGGACAGGGTAACGAGCAGTACTTC. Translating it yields CASSGQGNEQYF.

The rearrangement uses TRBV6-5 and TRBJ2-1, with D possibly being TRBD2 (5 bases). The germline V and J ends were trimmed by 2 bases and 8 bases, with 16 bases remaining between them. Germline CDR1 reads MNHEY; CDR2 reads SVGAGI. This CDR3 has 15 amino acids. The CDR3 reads CASSYDRGSPDEQFF. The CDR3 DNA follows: TGTGCCAGCAGTTACGATCGGGGATCCCCCGATGAGCAGTTCTTC.

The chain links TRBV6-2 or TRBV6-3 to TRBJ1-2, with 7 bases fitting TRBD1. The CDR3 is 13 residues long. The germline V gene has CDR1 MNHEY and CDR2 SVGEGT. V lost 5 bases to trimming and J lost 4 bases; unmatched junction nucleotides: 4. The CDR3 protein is CASSGQEVYGYTF. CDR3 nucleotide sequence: TGTGCCAGCAGTGGACAGGAGGTCTATGGCTACACCTTC.

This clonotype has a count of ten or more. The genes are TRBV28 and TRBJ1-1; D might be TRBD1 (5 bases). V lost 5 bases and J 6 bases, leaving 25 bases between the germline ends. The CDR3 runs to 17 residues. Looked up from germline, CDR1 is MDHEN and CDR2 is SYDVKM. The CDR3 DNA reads TGTGCCAGCAGTGTGCCCTTCAGTGGGCAGGGTATCCCTGAAGCTTTCTTT. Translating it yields CASSVPFSGQGIPEAFF.

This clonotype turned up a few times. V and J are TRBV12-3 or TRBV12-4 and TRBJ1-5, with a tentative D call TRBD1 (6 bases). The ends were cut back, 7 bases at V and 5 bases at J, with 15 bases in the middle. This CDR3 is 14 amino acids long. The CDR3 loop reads CASTTSRGYQPQHF. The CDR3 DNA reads TGTGCCAGCACTACCTCCAGGGGCTATCAGCCCCAGCATTTT.

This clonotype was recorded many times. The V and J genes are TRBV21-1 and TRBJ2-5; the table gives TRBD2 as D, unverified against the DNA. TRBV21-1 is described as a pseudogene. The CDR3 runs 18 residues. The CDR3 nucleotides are TGTGCCAGCAGCAAAGTATTTCTAGCGGGAAAATCACAAGAGACCCAGTACTTC. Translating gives CASSKVFLAGKSQETQYF.

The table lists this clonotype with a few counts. The CDR3 loop is CASSEGLDPFTDTQYF. The CDR3 coding sequence is TGTGCCAGCAGTGAAGGTTTGGACCCTTTCACAGATACGCAGTATTTT. V and J are TRBV2 and TRBJ2-3, with unresolved D. Germline V lookup: CDR1 SNHLY, CDR2 FYNNEI. The V gene lost 1 base and the J gene lost 2 bases, with 13 bases spanning the gap. The CDR3 spans 16 residues. The whole variable domain, filled in from reference TRBV2 and TRBJ2-3, reads EPEVTQTPSHQVTQMGQEVILRCVPISNHLYFYWYRQILGQKVEFLVSFYNNEISEKSEIFDDQFSVERPDGSNFTLKIRSTKLEDSAMYFCASSEGLDPFTDTQYFGPGTRLTVL.

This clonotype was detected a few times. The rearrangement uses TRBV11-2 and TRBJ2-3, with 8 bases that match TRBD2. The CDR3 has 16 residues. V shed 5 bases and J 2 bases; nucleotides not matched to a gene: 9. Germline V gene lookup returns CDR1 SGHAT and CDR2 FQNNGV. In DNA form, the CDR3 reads TGTGCCAGCAGCCCATCCGGGGGGGGGTACACAGATACGCAGTATTTT. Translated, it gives CASSPSGGGYTDTQYF.

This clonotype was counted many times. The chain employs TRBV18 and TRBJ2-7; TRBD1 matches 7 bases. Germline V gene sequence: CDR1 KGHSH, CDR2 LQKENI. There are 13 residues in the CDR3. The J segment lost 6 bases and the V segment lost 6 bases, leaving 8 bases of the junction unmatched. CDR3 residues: CASSTATGSEQYV. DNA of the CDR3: TGTGCCAGCTCCACCGCGACAGGGAGCGAGCAGTACGTC.

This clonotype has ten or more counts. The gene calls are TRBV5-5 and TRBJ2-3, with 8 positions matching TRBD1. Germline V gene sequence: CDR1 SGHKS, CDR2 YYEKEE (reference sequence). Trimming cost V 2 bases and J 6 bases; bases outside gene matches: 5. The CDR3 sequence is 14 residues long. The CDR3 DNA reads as TGTGCCAGCAGCTTACGGACAGGGAGGGATACGCAGTATTTT. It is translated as CASSLRTGRDTQYF. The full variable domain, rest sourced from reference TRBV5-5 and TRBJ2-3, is DAGVTQSPTHLIKTRGQQVTLRCSPISGHKSVSWYQQVLGQGPQFIFQYYEKEERGRGNFPDRFSARQFPNYSSELNVNALLLGDSALYLCASSLRTGRDTQYFGPGTRLTVL.

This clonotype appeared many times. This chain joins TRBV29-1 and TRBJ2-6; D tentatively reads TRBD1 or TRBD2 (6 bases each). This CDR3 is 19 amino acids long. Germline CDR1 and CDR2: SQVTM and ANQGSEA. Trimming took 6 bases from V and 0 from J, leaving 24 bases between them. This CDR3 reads CSVRSGLVEGGSGANVLTF. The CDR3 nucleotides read TGCAGCGTCCGCAGCGGCCTCGTGGAGGGGGGCTCTGGGGCCAACGTCCTGACTTTC.

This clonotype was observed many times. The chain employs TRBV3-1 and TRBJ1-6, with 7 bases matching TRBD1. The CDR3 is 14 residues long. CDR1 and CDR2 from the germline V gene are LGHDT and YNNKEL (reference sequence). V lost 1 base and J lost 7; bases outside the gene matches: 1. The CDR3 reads CASSQGTGNSPLHF. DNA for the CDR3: TGTGCCAGCAGCCAAGGGACAGGAAATTCACCCCTCCACTTT.

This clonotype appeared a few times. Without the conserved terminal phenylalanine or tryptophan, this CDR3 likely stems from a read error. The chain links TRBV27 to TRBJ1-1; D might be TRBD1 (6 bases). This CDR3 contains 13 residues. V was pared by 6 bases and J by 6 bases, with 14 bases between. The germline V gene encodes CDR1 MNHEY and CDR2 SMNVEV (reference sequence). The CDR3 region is CASRRIQGAEAFL. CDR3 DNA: TGTGCCAGCAGACGCATACAGGGCGCTGAAGCTTTCTTA.

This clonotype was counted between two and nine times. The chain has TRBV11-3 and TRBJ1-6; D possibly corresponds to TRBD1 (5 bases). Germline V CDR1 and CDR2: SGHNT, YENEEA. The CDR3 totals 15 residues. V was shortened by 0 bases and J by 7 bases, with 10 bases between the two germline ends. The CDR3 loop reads CASSLEGLQNSPLHF. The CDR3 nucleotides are TGTGCCAGCAGCTTAGAGGGGCTGCAGAATTCACCCCTCCACTTT.

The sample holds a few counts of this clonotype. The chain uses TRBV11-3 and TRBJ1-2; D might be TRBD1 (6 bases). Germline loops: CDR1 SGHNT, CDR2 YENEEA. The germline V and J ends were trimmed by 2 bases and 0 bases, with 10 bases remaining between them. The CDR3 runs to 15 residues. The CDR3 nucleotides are TGTGCCAGCAGCTTACAGGGGCCGCCTAACTATGGCTACACCTTC. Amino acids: CASSLQGPPNYGYTF.

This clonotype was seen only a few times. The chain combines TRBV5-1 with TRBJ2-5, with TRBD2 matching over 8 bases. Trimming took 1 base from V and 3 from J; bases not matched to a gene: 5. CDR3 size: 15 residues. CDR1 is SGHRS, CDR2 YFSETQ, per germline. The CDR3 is CASSLSVGGEETQYF. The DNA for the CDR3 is TGCGCCAGCAGCTTGAGTGTCGGGGGGGAAGAGACCCAGTACTTC.

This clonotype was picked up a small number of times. This CDR3 reads CASSYQGQQVHTQYF. The CDR3 nucleotides read TGTGCCAGCAGTTACCAGGGACAGCAGGTTCATACGCAGTATTTT. V usage is TRBV6-5 and J usage is TRBJ2-3; TRBD1 matches at 7 bases. The CDR3 length is 15 residues. CDR1 is MNHEY, CDR2 SVGAGI, per germline. After removal of 2 bases from V and 7 bases from J, the junction contained 9 bases not matched to a gene.

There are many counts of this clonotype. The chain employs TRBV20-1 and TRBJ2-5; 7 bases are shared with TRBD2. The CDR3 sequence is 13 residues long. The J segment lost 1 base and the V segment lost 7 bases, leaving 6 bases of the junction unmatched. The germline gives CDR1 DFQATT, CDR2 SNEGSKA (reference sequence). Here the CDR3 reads CSVRASGQETQYF. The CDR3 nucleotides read TGCAGTGTTCGGGCTAGCGGCCAAGAGACCCAGTACTTC.

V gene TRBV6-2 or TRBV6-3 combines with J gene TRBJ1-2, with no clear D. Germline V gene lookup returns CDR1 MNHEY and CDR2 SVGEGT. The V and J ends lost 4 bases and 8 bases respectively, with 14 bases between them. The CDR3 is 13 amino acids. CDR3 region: CASSWNLLMGYTF. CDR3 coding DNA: TGTGCCAGCAGTTGGAACCTGTTGATGGGCTACACCTTC.

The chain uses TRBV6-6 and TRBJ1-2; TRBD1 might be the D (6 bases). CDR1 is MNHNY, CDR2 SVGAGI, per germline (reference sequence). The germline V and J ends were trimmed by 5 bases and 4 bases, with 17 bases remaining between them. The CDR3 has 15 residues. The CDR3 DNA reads TGTGCCAGCAGTGGGGGTGGACAGCGGTCCTATGGCTACACCTTC. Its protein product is CASSGGGQRSYGYTF.